This T cell receptor (beta chain) stems from a study of T-cell reconstitution after alpha-beta-depleted transplantation in children. It was with unique molecular identifiers that the TCRbeta library was prepared. One entry per CDR3 protein results from TCRdb running MiXCR on the PCR reads. This sample carries 530,000 or so distinct CDR3 sequences, 25% to 30% of them seen once, and the ten largest clones take 35% to 40%. Study-level findings and limits: Once a year had passed after transplant, T-cell counts and diversity came mostly from newly produced T cells. Alpha-beta T cells present about two months after transplant were reported to originate from several hundred expanded graft clones.

Germline CDR1 SNHLY, CDR2 FYNNEI. The CDR3 is 13 amino acids. Trimming took off 4 bases at V and 3 bases at J, with 9 bases between the two ends. A note on this clonotype: The antigen is undetermined.

The TCR was taken from a boy under two years old with Wiskott-Aldrich syndrome, due to receive a stem cell transplant. V is TRBV2 and J is TRBJ2-5, with D possibly being TRBD2 (5 bases). Material: PBMCs, obtained before TCRalphabeta/CD19-depleted stem cell transplant. CDR3 amino acids: CASSGGLEETQYF. DNA for the CDR3: TGTGCCAGCAGTGGAGGACTCGAAGAGACCCAGTACTTC. Supplemented by reference TRBV2 and TRBJ2-5, the full variable domain reads EPEVTQTPSHQVTQMGQEVILRCVPISNHLYFYWYRQILGQKVEFLVSFYNNEISEKSEIFDDQFSVERPDGSNFTLKIRSTKLEDSAMYFCASSGGLEETQYFGPGTRLLVL.